This T cell receptor beta chain was documented in a study of regulatory T cells in long-lasting Graves disease. Whole-study results and caveats: With persistent disease, TRBV28, TRBJ1-2 and TRBJ2-5 were the favored segments.

HTBI primers from iRepertoire and Arm-PCR of CDR3 regions yielded the TCR beta libraries. TCRdb used MiXCR to reprocess the multiplex PCR reads, holding one entry per CDR3 protein. This sample carries 350,000 to 450,000 distinct CDR3 sequences, about 10% of them seen once, and the ten largest clones take around 18%. Details on this clonotype: Antigen specificity is unknown.

Trimming stripped 5 bases from V and 2 bases from J, with 9 bases between. CDR3 length equals 14 residues. The time point is: newly diagnosed GD, antithyroid drugs for less than 3 months. With RNA extracted from PBMCs as input, the TCR library was made. These same records also appear under a second study, on T cells in Graves' hyperthyroidism and ophthalmopathy.

Sequenced here: peripheral blood mononuclear cells (PBMCs), sampled at new diagnosis, from a patient treated with antithyroid drugs. This receptor was identified in a woman younger than 30 with Graves disease. The V and J genes are TRBV12-3 or TRBV12-4 and TRBJ1-4; D is perhaps TRBD1 (5 bases). The CDR3 bases are TGTGCCAGCAGTCAGGGATATACTAATGAAAAACTGTTTTTT. Its translation: CASSQGYTNEKLFF.